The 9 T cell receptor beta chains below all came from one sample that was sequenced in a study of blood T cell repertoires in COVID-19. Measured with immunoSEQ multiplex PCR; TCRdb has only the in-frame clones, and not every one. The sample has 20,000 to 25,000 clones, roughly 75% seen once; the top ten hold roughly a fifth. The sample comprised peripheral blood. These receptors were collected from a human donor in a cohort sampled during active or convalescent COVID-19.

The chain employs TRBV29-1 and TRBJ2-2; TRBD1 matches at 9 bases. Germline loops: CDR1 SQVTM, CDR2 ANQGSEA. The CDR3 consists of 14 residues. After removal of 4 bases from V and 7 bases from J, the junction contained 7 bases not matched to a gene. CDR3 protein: CSVGPDRGGGELFF. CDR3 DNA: TGCAGCGTTGGCCCTGACAGGGGGGGCGGGGAGCTGTTTTTT.

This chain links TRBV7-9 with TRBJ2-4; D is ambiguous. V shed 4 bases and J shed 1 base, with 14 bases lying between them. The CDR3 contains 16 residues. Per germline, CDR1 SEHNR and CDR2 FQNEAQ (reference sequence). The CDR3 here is CASSSDYPPAKNIQYF. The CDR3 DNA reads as TGTGCCAGCAGCTCAGATTACCCACCGGCCAAAAACATTCAGTACTTC.

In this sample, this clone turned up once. The DNA of the CDR3 is TGCGCCAGCAGGCGGGGCCAAAATCTAGAGACCCAGTACTTC. Protein sequence: CASRRGQNLETQYF. The chain employs TRBV5-1 and TRBJ2-5; a weak D match, TRBD2 (6 bases). Germline values: CDR1 SGHRS, CDR2 YFSETQ. V was cut by 5 bases and J by 4 bases, with 15 bases left in between. The CDR3 covers 14 residues.

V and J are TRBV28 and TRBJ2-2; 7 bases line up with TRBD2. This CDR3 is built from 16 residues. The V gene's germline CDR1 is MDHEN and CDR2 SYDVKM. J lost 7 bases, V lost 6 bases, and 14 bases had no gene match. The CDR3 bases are TGTGCCAGCAGGTATCGGACTAGTCGAGTCGGCGGGGAGCTGTTTTTT. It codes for CASRYRTSRVGGELFF.

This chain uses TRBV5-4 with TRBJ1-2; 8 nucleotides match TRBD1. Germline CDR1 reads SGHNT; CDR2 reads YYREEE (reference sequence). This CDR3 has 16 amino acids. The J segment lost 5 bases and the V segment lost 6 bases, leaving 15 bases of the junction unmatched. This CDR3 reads CASKFGRQGKWYGYTF. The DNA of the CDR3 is TGTGCCAGCAAGTTCGGTAGACAGGGGAAATGGTATGGCTACACCTTC.

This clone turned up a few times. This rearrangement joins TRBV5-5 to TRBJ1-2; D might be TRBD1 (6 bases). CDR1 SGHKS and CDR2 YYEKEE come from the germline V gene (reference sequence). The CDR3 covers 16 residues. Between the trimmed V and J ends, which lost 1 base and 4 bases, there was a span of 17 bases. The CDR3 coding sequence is TGTGCCAGCAGCTTGACCACAGGGATAACTATCTATGGCTACACCTTC. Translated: CASSLTTGITIYGYTF. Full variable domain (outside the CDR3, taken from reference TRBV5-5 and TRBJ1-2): DAGVTQSPTHLIKTRGQQVTLRCSPISGHKSVSWYQQVLGQGPQFIFQYYEKEERGRGNFPDRFSARQFPNYSSELNVNALLLGDSALYLCASSLTTGITIYGYTFGSGTRLTVV.

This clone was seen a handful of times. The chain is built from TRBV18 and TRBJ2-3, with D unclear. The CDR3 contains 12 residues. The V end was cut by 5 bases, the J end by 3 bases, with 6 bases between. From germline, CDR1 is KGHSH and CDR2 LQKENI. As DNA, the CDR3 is TGTGCCAGCTCAACGAGTACAGATACGCAGTATTTT. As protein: CASSTSTDTQYF.

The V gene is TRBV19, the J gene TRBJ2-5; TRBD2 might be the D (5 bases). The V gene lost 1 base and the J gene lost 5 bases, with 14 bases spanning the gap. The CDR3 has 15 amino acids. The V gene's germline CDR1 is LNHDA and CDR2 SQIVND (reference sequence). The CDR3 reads CASSIGGGAAETQYF. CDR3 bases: TGTGCCAGTAGTATAGGGGGTGGAGCGGCGGAGACCCAGTACTTC.

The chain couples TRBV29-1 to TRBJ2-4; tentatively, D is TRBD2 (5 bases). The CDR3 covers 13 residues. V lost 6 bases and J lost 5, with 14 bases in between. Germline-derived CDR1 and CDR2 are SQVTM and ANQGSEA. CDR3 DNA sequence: TGCAGCGTGACGGGTTTGAGGGAAAACATTCAGTACTTC. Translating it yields CSVTGLRENIQYF. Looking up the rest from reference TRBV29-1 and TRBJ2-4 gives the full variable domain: SAVISQKPSRDICQRGTSLTIQCQVDSQVTMMFWYRQQPGQSLTLIATANQGSEATYESGFVIDKFPISRPNLTFSTLTVSNMSPEDSSIYLCSVTGLRENIQYFGAGTRLSVL.